What follows are 26 T cell receptor beta chains derived from one specimen sequenced in a study of regulatory T cells in long-lasting Graves disease. Investigators prepared the TCR beta libraries by applying iRepertoire HTBI primers and Arm-PCR of CDR3 regions. Each CDR3 protein gets one entry after TCRdb re-called the multiplex PCR reads with MiXCR. The sample includes about 340,000 distinct CDR3 sequences, about 19% of them seen just once. This sample's time point: persistent/refractory GD, antithyroid drugs over 5 years with positive TRAb. Preparation of the TCR library used RNA extracted from PBMCs. Sequences were derived from peripheral blood mononuclear cells (PBMCs), sampled when the disease was refractory, from a patient treated with antithyroid drugs. These receptors came from a female donor with Graves disease.

This clonotype was detected many times. In DNA form, the CDR3 reads TGTGCCAGCAGTTTAGGGGGCCTTGGGCAGGGTGGTCGTGGCTACACCTTC. Translating gives CASSLGGLGQGGRGYTF. The genes are TRBV12-3 or TRBV12-4 and TRBJ1-2; possibly TRBD1 for D (5 bases). V lost 1 base to trimming and J lost 7 bases, with 22 bases between them. The CDR3 runs to 17 residues.

This clonotype was seen at least ten times. The chain has TRBV18 and TRBJ1-4; 8 bases match TRBD1. Losses at the gene ends were 6 bases for V and 0 bases for J; bases not matched to a gene: 6. CDR3 length: 16 residues. Germline values: CDR1 KGHSH, CDR2 LQKENI. CDR3 region: CASSPGQVATNEKLFF. CDR3 DNA sequence: TGTGCCAGCTCTCCGGGACAGGTCGCAACTAATGAAAAACTGTTTTTT.

This clonotype has a count of ten or more. The chain recombines TRBV28 with TRBJ2-5; TRBD1 is a possible D gene (5 bases). The germline V gene has CDR1 MDHEN and CDR2 SYDVKM. The CDR3 is 14 residues long. V lost 6 bases, J lost 7 bases, and 18 bases lay in between. The chain's CDR3 is CASSPRATPGTQYF. The DNA for the CDR3 is TGTGCCAGCAGCCCCAGGGCGACCCCGGGGACCCAGTACTTC.

The CDR3 nucleotides read TGTGCCAGTAGTATCCCGGGGGCAGGCCAGCCCCAGCATTTT. It is translated as CASSIPGAGQPQHF. This chain uses TRBV19 with TRBJ1-5, with D perhaps matching TRBD1 (6 bases). Between the trimmed V and J ends, which lost 3 bases and 7 bases, there was a span of 13 bases. Per the germline V gene, CDR1 is LNHDA and CDR2 is SQIVND (reference sequence). The CDR3 length is 14 residues.

The rearrangement uses TRBV3-1 and TRBJ1-1; the D is unclear. Between the trimmed V and J ends, which lost 1 base and 1 base, there was a span of 4 bases. The CDR3 totals 13 residues. Per the germline V gene, CDR1 is LGHDT and CDR2 is YNNKEL (reference sequence). The CDR3 sequence: CASSQAANTEAFF. Here the CDR3 DNA reads TGTGCCAGCAGCCAAGCCGCGAACACTGAAGCTTTCTTT.

This clonotype was detected ten times or more. This chain uses TRBV2 with TRBJ2-5; TRBD2 aligns across 10 bases. The trim removed 7 bases at V and 4 bases at J, leaving 6 bases unmatched. CDR1 is SNHLY and CDR2 is FYNNEI in the germline V gene. The CDR3 length is 14 residues. The CDR3 here is CASKQRGGRETQYF. The CDR3 bases are TGTGCCAGCAAGCAGCGGGGGGGCAGAGAGACCCAGTACTTC.

A word on this clonotype: No conserved phenylalanine or tryptophan ends this CDR3, so it is likely a read error. The chain carries TRBV20-1 and TRBJ2-2, with D perhaps matching TRBD1 (5 bases). Germline loops: CDR1 DFQATT, CDR2 SNEGSKA (reference sequence). The CDR3 spans 13 residues. V was cut by 5 bases and J by 4 bases, with 11 bases left in between. This CDR3 is CSAGQGSTGELFV. The CDR3 coding sequence is TGCAGTGCTGGCCAGGGCTCCACCGGGGAGCTGTTTGTT.

This clonotype has a count of ten or more. The genes are TRBV12-3 or TRBV12-4 and TRBJ2-5; TRBD1 agrees at 7 bases. V shed 7 bases and J 1 base; nucleotides not matched to a gene: 6. CDR3 length: 14 residues. CDR3 sequence reads: CASTRDRAQETQYF. The CDR3 DNA sequence: TGTGCCAGCACCCGGGACAGAGCCCAAGAGACCCAGTACTTC.

The chain is built from TRBV5-1 and TRBJ2-7; no clear D. V was cut by 3 bases and J by 2 bases, with 15 bases left in between. In germline, CDR1 is SGHRS, CDR2 YFSETQ. This CDR3 contains 15 residues. CDR3 sequence reads: CASSYGHIGPYEQYF. In DNA, the CDR3 is TGCGCCAGCAGCTACGGTCACATCGGGCCCTACGAGCAGTACTTC. Based on the CDR3 plus reference TRBV5-1 and TRBJ2-7, the full variable domain is KAGVTQTPRYLIKTRGQQVTLSCSPISGHRSVSWYQQTPGQGLQFLFEYFSETQRNKGNFPGRFSGRQFSNSRSEMNVSTLELGDSALYLCASSYGHIGPYEQYFGPGTRLTVT.

A few counts support this clonotype. The V and J genes are TRBV10-3 and TRBJ2-7; 9 bases are shared with TRBD2. Trimming took 0 bases from V and 1 from J; bases not matched to a gene: 10. This CDR3 contains 18 residues. Germline CDR1 reads ENHRY; CDR2 reads SYGVKD. CDR3 nucleotide sequence: TGTGCCATCAGTGAGTCAGGACTAGGGCTAGCGGGGTCCTACGAGCAGTACTTC. Translated, it gives CAISESGLGLAGSYEQYF.

This clonotype was detected only a few times. Here the CDR3 reads CASRLRQPSPLHF. The CDR3 DNA is TGTGCCAGCAGACTTAGACAGCCCTCTCCCCTCCACTTT. This chain connects TRBV12-3 or TRBV12-4 to TRBJ1-6, with a tentative D call TRBD1 (5 bases). This CDR3 has 13 residues. The V end lost 6 bases, the J end lost 13 bases, and 16 bases lay between the germline ends.

This clonotype was detected ten times or more. V gene TRBV5-1 combines with J gene TRBJ2-2; D not certain. CDR1 and CDR2 from the germline V gene are SGHRS and YFSETQ. The CDR3 extends over 14 amino acids. The V end was cut by 1 base, the J end by 7 bases, with 11 bases between. In DNA form, the CDR3 reads TGCGCCAGCAGCTTGAGTCAGGCCGGCGGGGAGCTGTTTTTT. It encodes CASSLSQAGGELFF.

In this sample, this clonotype turned up a few times. The chain couples TRBV28 to TRBJ2-6, with D hard to call. This CDR3 has 16 residues. V lost 6 bases and J lost 0, with 12 bases in between. Looked up from germline, CDR1 is MDHEN and CDR2 is SYDVKM. This CDR3 is CASRPVWGSGANVLTF. The CDR3 DNA follows: TGTGCCAGCAGGCCCGTCTGGGGCTCTGGGGCCAACGTCCTGACTTTC. The full variable domain, in which reference TRBV28 and TRBJ2-6 provide the parts outside the CDR3, is DVKVTQSSRYLVKRTGEKVFLECVQDMDHENMFWYRQDPGLGLRLIYFSYDVKMKEKGDIPEGYSVSREKKERFSLILESASTNQTSMYLCASRPVWGSGANVLTFGAGSRLTVL.

This clonotype turned up a few times. The chain couples TRBV12-3 or TRBV12-4 to TRBJ2-3; tentatively, D is TRBD1 (6 bases). CDR3 length: 15 residues. Trimming pared 6 bases from V and 2 bases from J, leaving 15 bases between. CDR3 DNA: TGTGCCAGCAGCTTTTACAGGGTTCCCACAGATACGCAGTATTTT. Translation: CASSFYRVPTDTQYF.

This clonotype was seen ten or more times. The limits of the CDR3 on the DNA are not certain, so only TCRdb's listed CDR3 is given. The chain joins TRBV28 to TRBJ2-7; TRBD1 is the table's D call, not checked against the DNA. The CDR3 region is 24 residues in length, termini included. Germline-derived CDR1 and CDR2 are MDHEN and SYDVKM. The CDR3 protein is CASGLVRMSSYEQYFGPGSYEQYF.

The chain couples TRBV6-2 or TRBV6-3 to TRBJ2-7; D is uncertain. The ends were cut back, 6 bases at V and 1 base at J, with 10 bases in the middle. Germline lookup yields CDR1 MNHEY and CDR2 SVGEGT. The CDR3 is 13 residues long. The CDR3 sequence is CASSQLNSYEQYF. The CDR3 nucleotides read TGTGCCAGCAGCCAACTGAATTCCTACGAGCAGTACTTC.

This chain uses TRBV20-1 with TRBJ1-1, with TRBD1 matching over 8 bases. The CDR3 consists of 20 residues. Germline lookup yields CDR1 DFQATT and CDR2 SNEGSKA (reference sequence). Trimming removed 0 bases from V and 2 bases from J; junction bases left unmatched: 20. CDR3 protein: CSARDRRSGQGRGLNTEAFF. The CDR3 DNA sequence: TGCAGTGCTAGAGATCGGCGGTCAGGACAGGGAAGGGGGCTAAACACTGAAGCTTTCTTT.

This chain connects TRBV7-9 to TRBJ2-2; 9 nucleotides align to TRBD2. V lost 0 bases, J lost 6 bases, and 5 bases stayed unmatched. The CDR3 spans 16 residues. Germline lookup yields CDR1 SEHNR and CDR2 FQNEAQ (reference sequence). The CDR3 bases are TGTGCCAGCAGCTTAGCGCCCGGGACTAGCCCCGGGGAGCTGTTTTTT. This translates into CASSLAPGTSPGELFF.

This clonotype was counted between two and nine times. Germline is not matched at one junction end, which may reflect a read error. The chain uses TRBV19 and TRBJ2-2, with TRBD2 as a possible D gene (5 bases). This CDR3 region has 15 residues. Per germline, CDR1 LNHDA and CDR2 SQIVND (reference sequence). The CDR3 region is CVSTPGSGNTGELFF. The CDR3 DNA sequence: TGTGTCAGTACCCCGGGGAGCGGGAACACCGGGGAGCTGTTTTTT.

This chain connects TRBV6-1 to TRBJ1-6; tentative D call: TRBD1 (5 bases). The CDR3 covers 17 residues. V was pared by 1 base and J by 5 bases, with 15 bases between. Germline V lookup: CDR1 MNHNS, CDR2 SASEGT. The CDR3 nucleotides are TGTGCCAGCAGTGAAGGTATGGGACCTCTGGATAATTCACCCCTCCACTTT. Its protein product is CASSEGMGPLDNSPLHF.

In its sample, this clonotype was seen a few times. The rearrangement uses TRBV6-2 or TRBV6-3 and TRBJ2-1, with D possibly matching TRBD1 (6 bases). The germline V gene has CDR1 MNHEY and CDR2 SVGEGT. The CDR3 runs 17 residues. The V and J ends lost 6 bases and 2 bases respectively, with 20 bases between them. CDR3 sequence reads: CASRLTTGWATYNEQFF. In DNA form, the CDR3 reads TGTGCCAGCAGACTAACTACAGGGTGGGCAACCTACAATGAGCAGTTCTTC.

This clonotype was found many times. The V and J genes are TRBV2 and TRBJ2-7, with 13 bases lining up with TRBD2. The CDR3 spans 14 residues. The trim removed 7 bases at V and 5 bases at J, leaving 5 bases unmatched. CDR1 is SNHLY and CDR2 is FYNNEI in the germline V gene. The CDR3 here is CASTKGLAGDEQYF. The CDR3 DNA sequence: TGTGCCAGCACCAAAGGACTAGCGGGGGACGAGCAGTACTTC.

In this sample, this clonotype turned up a few times. This sequence joins TRBV30 and TRBJ2-7; TRBD1 matches 10 bases. V trimming: 2 bases; J trimming: 2 bases; junction bases outside the gene matches: 3. Germline V gives CDR1 GTSNPN, CDR2 SVGIG (reference sequence). The CDR3 is 14 residues long. DNA of the CDR3: TGTGCCTGGAGTAGACAGGGGGCGGCCTACGAGCAGTACTTC. This encodes CAWSRQGAAYEQYF.

This clonotype was observed many times. The chain has TRBV28 and TRBJ1-1; D not certain. Germline loops: CDR1 MDHEN, CDR2 SYDVKM. V lost 2 bases and J 8 bases, leaving 9 bases between the germline ends. This CDR3 is 12 amino acids long. The CDR3 DNA is TGTGCCAGCAGTTTAGTCCGGGCCGAAGCTTTCTTT. Its translation is CASSLVRAEAFF.

This clonotype was observed at least ten times. The chain recombines TRBV7-3 with TRBJ2-7, with TRBD1 identical over 7 bases. Germline V gives CDR1 SGHTA, CDR2 FQGTGA. The CDR3 is 13 residues long. V lost 0 bases and J lost 7; bases outside the gene matches: 3. CDR3 loop: CASSLTRGREQYF. CDR3 sequence (DNA): TGTGCCAGCAGCTTAACGAGGGGGCGTGAGCAGTACTTC.

The chain employs TRBV3-1 and TRBJ1-2, with 10 bases lining up with TRBD1. V was clipped by 7 bases and J by 7 bases; unmatched bases: 6. The CDR3 is 13 residues long. Germline lookup yields CDR1 LGHDT and CDR2 YNNKEL (reference sequence). The CDR3, as DNA: TGTGCCAGCAAACGACAGGGGGCTTCTGGCTACACCTTC. Protein: CASKRQGASGYTF.